Reported below is one T cell receptor beta chain. The antigen remains undetermined. Those who donated were healthy bone marrow donors. The data derive from a study of cytomegalovirus exposure and HLA in healthy donors. Findings and caveats of the study: The likely origin of a cluster of highly shared sequence variants was a sequencing artifact. An assumption of roughly uniform sequencing depth across donors underlay the presence/absence analyses. Despite most TCR sequences being rare, some public TCRs occurred in many donors.

V was cut by 6 bases and J by 11 bases, with 16 bases left in between. This CDR3 comprises 13 residues. Germline assignment: CDR1 MNHEY and CDR2 SVGAGI. Use of 60 Vbeta and 13 Jbeta primers characterized the PCR. Produced via immunoSEQ multiplex PCR; TCRdb's table is partial and in-frame only. The data contain under 95,000 clones, roughly 73% of them singletons. This chain connects TRBV6-5 to TRBJ1-4, with no clear D. The TCR was taken from a man in his forties or fifties in good health and CMV-seronegative. The sample comprised PBMCs. The CDR3, as DNA: TGTGCCAGCAGGCCTGATCCCCAGGATAAACTGTTTTTT. Translation: CASRPDPQDKLFF.